What follows is one T cell receptor beta chain and its context. Its antigen is not known. 5' RACE with UMI labels generated the TRB cDNA libraries. TCRdb reworked the 5' RACE reads into one entry per CDR3 protein, no DNA. The sample's table shows about 110,000 distinct CDR3 sequences. This entry belongs to a study of CXCR3-negative and CXCR3-positive naive CD8 T cells. Notes on the study in general: CXCR3-positive naive cells had more hydrophobic TRB CDR3s than CXCR3-negative naive cells.

The CDR3 has 15 residues. The germline V gene encodes CDR1 MNHEY and CDR2 SMNVEV (reference sequence). Sequencing used naive CXCR3+ CD8+ T cells from blood. The sample's subset: CD45RO-CCR7+CD27+CD95- naive CD8+ T cells expressing CXCR3 (TNR3+). The receptor was isolated from a human donor in good health. Some clones in this sample may be carry-over from other donors' samples. The rearrangement joins TRBV27 to TRBJ2-7; TCRdb lists TRBD1, though no DNA is available to test this call. CDR3: CASSLVQGYSYEQYF.